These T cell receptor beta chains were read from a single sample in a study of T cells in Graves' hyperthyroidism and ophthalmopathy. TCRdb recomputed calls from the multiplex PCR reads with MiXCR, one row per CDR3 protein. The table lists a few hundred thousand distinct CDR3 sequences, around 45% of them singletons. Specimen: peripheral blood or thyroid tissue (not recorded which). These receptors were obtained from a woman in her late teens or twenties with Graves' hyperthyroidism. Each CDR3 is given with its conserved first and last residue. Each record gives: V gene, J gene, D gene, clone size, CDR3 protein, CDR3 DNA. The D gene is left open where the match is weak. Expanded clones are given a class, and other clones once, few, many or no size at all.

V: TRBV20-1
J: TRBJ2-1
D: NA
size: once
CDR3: CSASRVSYNEQFF
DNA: TGCAGTGCTAGCCGGGTGTCCTACAATGAGCAGTTCTTC

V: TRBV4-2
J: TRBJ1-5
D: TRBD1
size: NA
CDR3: CASSLHGTGYGQPQHF
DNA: TGTGCCAGCAGCCTGCACGGGACAGGGTATGGTCAGCCCCAGCATTTT

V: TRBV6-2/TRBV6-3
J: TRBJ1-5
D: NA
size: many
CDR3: CASKDSNQPQHF
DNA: TGTGCCAGCAAGGATAGCAATCAGCCCCAGCATTTT

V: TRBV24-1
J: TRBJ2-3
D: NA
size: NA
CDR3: CATSDLRAVPRDTQYF
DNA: TGTGCCACCAGTGATTTAAGGGCAGTTCCCCGGGATACGCAGTATTTT

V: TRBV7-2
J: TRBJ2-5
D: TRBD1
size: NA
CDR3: CASSSQGLRGQNF
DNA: TGTGCCAGCAGCTCACAGGGTCTAAGGGGGCAGAACTTC

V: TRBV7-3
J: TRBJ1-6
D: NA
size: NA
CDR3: CASSSTGLSSYNSPLHF
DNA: TGTGCCAGCAGCTCGACGGGACTGAGCTCCTATAATTCACCCCTCCACTTT

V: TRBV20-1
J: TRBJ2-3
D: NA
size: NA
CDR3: CSAYPRGGVQDTQYF
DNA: TGCAGTGCTTACCCTAGGGGCGGGGTGCAGGATACGCAGTATTTT

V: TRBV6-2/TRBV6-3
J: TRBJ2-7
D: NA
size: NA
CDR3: CASSYSDHRGGYEQYF
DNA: TGTGCCAGCAGTTACTCAGATCACAGGGGAGGCTACGAGCAGTACTTC

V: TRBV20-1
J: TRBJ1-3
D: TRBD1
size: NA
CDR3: CSARGGTGRGNTIYF
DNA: TGCAGTGCTAGAGGGGGGACAGGGCGAGGAAACACCATATATTTT

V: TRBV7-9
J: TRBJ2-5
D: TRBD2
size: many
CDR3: CASSSLTSLYQETQYF
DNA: TGTGCCAGCAGCTCCCTGACTAGCTTGTACCAAGAGACCCAGTACTTC

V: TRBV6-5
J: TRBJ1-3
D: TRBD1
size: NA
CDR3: CASTSGQGMGNTIYF
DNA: TGTGCCAGCACCTCAGGACAGGGGATGGGAAACACCATATATTTT

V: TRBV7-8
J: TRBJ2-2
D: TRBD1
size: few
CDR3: CASSRRDRGNGELFF
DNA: TGTGCCAGCAGCCGCCGGGACAGGGGCAACGGGGAGCTGTTTTTT

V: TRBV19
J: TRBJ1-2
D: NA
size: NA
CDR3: CASNWGGDSTYGYTF
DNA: TGTGCCAGTAATTGGGGCGGGGATTCTACCTATGGCTACACCTTC

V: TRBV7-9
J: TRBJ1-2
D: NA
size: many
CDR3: CASSLVYPTPFYGYTF
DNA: TGTGCCAGCAGCTTAGTGTATCCTACGCCCTTCTATGGCTACACCTTC

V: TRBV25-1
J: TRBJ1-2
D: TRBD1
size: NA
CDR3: CASSELGTENYGYTF
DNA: TGTGCCAGCAGTGAACTGGGGACAGAGAACTATGGCTACACCTTC

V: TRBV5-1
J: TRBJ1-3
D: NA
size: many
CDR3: CASSFQGNSGNTIYF
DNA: TGCGCCAGCAGCTTTCAGGGGAACTCTGGAAACACCATATATTTT